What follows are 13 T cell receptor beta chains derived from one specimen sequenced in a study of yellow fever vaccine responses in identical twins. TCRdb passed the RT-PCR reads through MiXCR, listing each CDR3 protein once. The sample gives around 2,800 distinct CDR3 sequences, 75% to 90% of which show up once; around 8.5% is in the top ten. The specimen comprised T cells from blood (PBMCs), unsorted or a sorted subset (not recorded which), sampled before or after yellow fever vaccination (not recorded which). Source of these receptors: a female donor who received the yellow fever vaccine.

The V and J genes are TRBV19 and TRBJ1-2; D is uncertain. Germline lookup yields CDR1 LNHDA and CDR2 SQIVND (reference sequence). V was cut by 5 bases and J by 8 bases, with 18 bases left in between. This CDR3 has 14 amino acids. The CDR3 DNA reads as TGTGCCAGTAGTTCCCCGGGCAGGCCCGGAGGCTACACCTTC. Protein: CASSSPGRPGGYTF.

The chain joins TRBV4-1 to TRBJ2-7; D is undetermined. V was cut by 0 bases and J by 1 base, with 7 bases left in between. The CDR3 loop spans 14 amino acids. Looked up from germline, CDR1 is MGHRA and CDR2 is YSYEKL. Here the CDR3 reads CASSQDLGSYEQYF. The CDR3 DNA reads TGCGCCAGCAGCCAAGATTTAGGGTCCTACGAGCAGTACTTC.

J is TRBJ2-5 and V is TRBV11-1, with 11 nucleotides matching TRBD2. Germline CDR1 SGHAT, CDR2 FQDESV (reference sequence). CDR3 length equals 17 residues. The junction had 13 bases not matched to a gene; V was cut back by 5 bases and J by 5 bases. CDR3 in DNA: TGTGCCAGCAGCCTCTCGCCCCTAGCGGGGGGACATGAGACCCAGTACTTC. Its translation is CASSLSPLAGGHETQYF.

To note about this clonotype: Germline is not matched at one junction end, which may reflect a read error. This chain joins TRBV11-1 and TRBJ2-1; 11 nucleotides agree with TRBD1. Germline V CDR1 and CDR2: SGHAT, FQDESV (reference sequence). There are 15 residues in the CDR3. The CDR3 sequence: CASNLGDRGYNEQFF. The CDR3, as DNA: TGTGCCAGCAACTTAGGGGACAGGGGGTACAATGAGCAGTTCTTC. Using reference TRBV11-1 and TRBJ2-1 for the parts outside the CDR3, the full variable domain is EAEVAQSPRYKITEKSQAVAFWCDPISGHATLYWYRQILGQGPELLVQFQDESVVDDSQLPKDRFSAERLKGVDSTLKIQPAELGDSAMYLCASNLGDRGYNEQFFGPGTRLTVL.

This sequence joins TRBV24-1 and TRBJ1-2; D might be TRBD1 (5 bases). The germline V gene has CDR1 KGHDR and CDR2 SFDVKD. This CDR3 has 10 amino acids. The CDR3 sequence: CCGGTYGYTF. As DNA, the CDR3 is TGTTGCGGAGGGACCTATGGCTACACCTTC.

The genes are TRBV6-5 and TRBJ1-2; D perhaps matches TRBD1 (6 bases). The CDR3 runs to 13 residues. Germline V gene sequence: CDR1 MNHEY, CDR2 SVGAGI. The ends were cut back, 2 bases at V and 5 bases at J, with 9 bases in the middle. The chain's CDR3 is CASSYGTNYGYTF. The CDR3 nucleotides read TGTGCCAGCAGTTACGGGACAAATTATGGCTACACCTTC.

CDR3 sequence: CASSQRQGSNSPLHF. CDR3 nucleotides: TGTGCCAGCAGTCAAAGACAGGGGTCGAATTCACCCCTCCACTTT. This chain connects TRBV2 to TRBJ1-6; 8 bases map to TRBD1. Trimming removed 5 bases from V and 7 bases from J; junction bases left unmatched: 7. Germline CDR1 SNHLY, CDR2 FYNNEI. This CDR3 is 15 amino acids long.

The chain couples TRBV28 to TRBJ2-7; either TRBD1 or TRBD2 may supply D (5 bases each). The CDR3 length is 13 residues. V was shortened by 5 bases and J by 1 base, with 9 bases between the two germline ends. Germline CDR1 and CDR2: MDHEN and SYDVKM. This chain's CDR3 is CASSLRESYEQYF. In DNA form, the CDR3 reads TGTGCCAGCAGTCTCAGGGAGTCCTACGAGCAGTACTTC.

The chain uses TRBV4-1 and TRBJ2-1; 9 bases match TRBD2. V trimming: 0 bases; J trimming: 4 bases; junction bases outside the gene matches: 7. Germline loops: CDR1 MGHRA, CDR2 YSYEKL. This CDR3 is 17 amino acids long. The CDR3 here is CASSQDRLAGPYNEQFF. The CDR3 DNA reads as TGCGCCAGCAGCCAAGATCGGCTAGCGGGGCCATACAATGAGCAGTTCTTC.

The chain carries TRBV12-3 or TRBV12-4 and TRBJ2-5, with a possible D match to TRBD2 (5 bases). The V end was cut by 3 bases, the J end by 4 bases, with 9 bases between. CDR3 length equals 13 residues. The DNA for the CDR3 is TGTGCCAGCAGTTTCCCTAGCAGAGAGACCCAGTACTTC. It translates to CASSFPSRETQYF.

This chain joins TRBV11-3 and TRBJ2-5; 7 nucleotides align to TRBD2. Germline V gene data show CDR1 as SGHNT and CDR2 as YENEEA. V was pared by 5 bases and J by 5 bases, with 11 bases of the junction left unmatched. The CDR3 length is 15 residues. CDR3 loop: CASSPQWGGKETQYF. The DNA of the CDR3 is TGTGCCAGCAGCCCACAGTGGGGAGGGAAGGAGACCCAGTACTTC.

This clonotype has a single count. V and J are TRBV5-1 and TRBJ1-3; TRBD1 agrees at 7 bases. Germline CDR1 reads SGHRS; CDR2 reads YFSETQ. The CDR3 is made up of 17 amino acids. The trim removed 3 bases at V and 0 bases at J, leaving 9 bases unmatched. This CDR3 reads CASSWPGQEFSGNTIYF. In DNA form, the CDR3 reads TGCGCCAGCAGCTGGCCTGGACAGGAGTTCTCTGGAAACACCATATATTTT.

CDR3 bases: TGTGCCAGCAGTCCCGTCTACTCTGGGGCCAACGTCCTGACTTTC. Translated, it gives CASSPVYSGANVLTF. V is TRBV12-3 or TRBV12-4 and J is TRBJ2-6; no clear D gene. V lost 5 bases, J lost 0 bases, and 8 bases lay in between. The CDR3 covers 15 residues.